This TCR beta chain originates from a study of OX40 agonist ivuxolimab in advanced cancers. Overall study: Dose-escalation patients' cancers were hepatocellular carcinoma, melanoma, renal cell or head and neck cancer.

Using immunoSEQ multiplex PCR, the repertoire was profiled, and TCRdb retains in-frame clones only, with some absent. This sample has roughly 13,000 clones, with about 75% found just once. The CDR3 extends over 13 amino acids. V was pared by 3 bases and J by 2 bases, with 6 bases between. The germline V gene has CDR1 SGDLS and CDR2 YYNGEE. Overall study results and limits: Dose levels from 0.1 to 3.0 mg/kg saw CD4+ and CD8+ blood T cells expand clonally by week 6.

Comment on this clone: Its antigen is as yet unknown.

This clonotype originated in an adult with an advanced solid tumor such as melanoma, head and neck, liver or kidney cancer. The sequencing used CD4+ or CD8+ T cells sorted from blood, collected in a trial of the OX40 agonist ivuxolimab. The chain carries TRBV9 and TRBJ2-1; the D gene is possibly TRBD2 (5 bases). In DNA form, the CDR3 reads TGTGCCAGCAGCGCCGGGACCTACAATGAGCAGTTCTTC. Its translation: CASSAGTYNEQFF. The entire variable domain, with the rest obtained from reference TRBV9 and TRBJ2-1, is as follows: DSGVTQTPKHLITATGQRVTLRCSPRSGDLSVYWYQQSLDQGLQFLIQYYNGEERAKGNILERFSAQQFPDLHSELNLSSLELGDSALYFCASSAGTYNEQFFGPGTRLTVL.